These 19 T cell receptor beta chains came from one sample sequenced in a study of control samples from healthy donors and cancer patients. Sequencing used immunoSEQ multiplex PCR; TCRdb keeps in-frame clones, though not all of them. The data show approximately 150,000 clones, 89% seen once. The specimen was PBMCs. The receptors stem from a man aged 45-65 years with head and neck cancer.

V usage is TRBV5-1 and J usage is TRBJ2-2; D could derive from TRBD1 or TRBD2 (5 bases each). The V end lost 4 bases, the J end lost 6 bases, and 13 bases lay between the germline ends. The CDR3 is 14 residues long. Germline CDR1 SGHRS, CDR2 YFSETQ. The CDR3 nucleotides read TGCGCCAGCAGCCTAAACGTGGGGGCCGGGGAGCTGTTTTTT. This translates into CASSLNVGAGELFF. Using reference TRBV5-1 and TRBJ2-2 for the parts outside the CDR3, the full variable domain is KAGVTQTPRYLIKTRGQQVTLSCSPISGHRSVSWYQQTPGQGLQFLFEYFSETQRNKGNFPGRFSGRQFSNSRSEMNVSTLELGDSALYLCASSLNVGAGELFFGEGSRLTVL.

The CDR3 DNA sequence: TGTGCCAGCAGGTGGGACAGGGACCACGAGCAGTACTTC. It is translated as CASRWDRDHEQYF. V gene TRBV21-1 combines with J gene TRBJ2-7; the table assigns TRBD1, which was not confirmed against the DNA. TRBV21-1 is shown as a pseudogene. The CDR3 contains 13 residues.

This chain links TRBV5-4 with TRBJ2-4; D is perhaps TRBD2 (5 bases). The germline V gene encodes CDR1 SGHNT and CDR2 YYREEE (reference sequence). Trimming removed 3 bases from V and 5 bases from J, with 6 bases in between. There are 12 residues in the CDR3. CDR3 protein: CASSSEENIQYF. CDR3 DNA sequence: TGTGCCAGCAGCTCGGAGGAAAACATTCAGTACTTC. The full variable domain, its missing parts supplied by reference TRBV5-4 and TRBJ2-4, is ETGVTQSPTHLIKTRGQQVTLRCSSQSGHNTVSWYQQALGQGPQFIFQYYREEENGRGNFPPRFSGLQFPNYSSELNVNALELDDSALYLCASSSEENIQYFGAGTRLSVL.

V and J are TRBV9 and TRBJ2-3; 8 bases agree with TRBD1. V lost 4 bases to trimming and J lost 0 bases; unmatched junction nucleotides: 7. Germline V gives CDR1 SGDLS, CDR2 YYNGEE. The CDR3 has 16 residues. CDR3 DNA: TGTGCCAGCAGCAAGACAGGGGTAGGTAGCACAGATACGCAGTATTTT. Amino acid sequence: CASSKTGVGSTDTQYF.

This clone appeared a few times. The J gene is TRBJ1-2, the V gene TRBV5-1; D is perhaps TRBD1 (5 bases). CDR1 SGHRS and CDR2 YFSETQ come from the germline V gene. V was clipped by 0 bases and J by 8 bases, with 14 bases between them. The CDR3 contains 14 residues. The CDR3: CASSLAAGQEGYTF. CDR3 sequence (DNA): TGCGCCAGCAGCTTGGCCGCAGGGCAGGAGGGCTACACCTTC. The variable domain in full, completed from reference TRBV5-1 and TRBJ1-2, reads KAGVTQTPRYLIKTRGQQVTLSCSPISGHRSVSWYQQTPGQGLQFLFEYFSETQRNKGNFPGRFSGRQFSNSRSEMNVSTLELGDSALYLCASSLAAGQEGYTFGSGTRLTVV.

The V call is TRBV6-2 or TRBV6-3, the J call TRBJ2-1, with no clear D. Trimming left V 4 bases short and J 6 bases short, with 4 bases between. Germline lookup yields CDR1 MNHEY and CDR2 SVGEGT. The CDR3 length is 11 residues. In DNA, the CDR3 is TGTGCCAGCAGTTTCGGCAATGAGCAGTTCTTC. Protein: CASSFGNEQFF.

V usage is TRBV11-2 and J usage is TRBJ2-1; D gene uncertain. The CDR3 runs 11 residues. V lost 5 bases and J lost 10, with 9 bases in between. CDR1 and CDR2 (germline): SGHAT, FQNNGV. The DNA of the CDR3 is TGTGCCAGCAGCCAGCGTCTAGAGCAGTTCTTC. It is translated as CASSQRLEQFF.

This chain links TRBV6-5 with TRBJ1-5; D is possibly TRBD1 (6 bases). Trimming shortened V by 7 bases and J by 4 bases, and 14 bases separated the two germline ends. The CDR3 sequence is 14 residues long. The germline CDR1 and CDR2 sequences are MNHEY and SVGAGI. The CDR3 is CASNSGHPNQPQHF. The CDR3 nucleotides read TGTGCCAGCAATTCGGGACACCCGAATCAGCCCCAGCATTTT.

This clone was counted a single time. The chain combines TRBV30 with TRBJ2-7, with D perhaps TRBD1 (6 bases). The germline V gene has CDR1 GTSNPN and CDR2 SVGIG (reference sequence). This CDR3 region has 11 residues. V was clipped by 6 bases and J by 9 bases, with 15 bases between them. CDR3 in amino acids: CACAWLGGQYF. In nucleotides, the CDR3 is TGTGCCTGTGCTTGGTTAGGGGGGCAGTACTTC.

The V gene is TRBV28, the J gene TRBJ2-7; perhaps D is TRBD1 or TRBD2 (5 bases each). This CDR3 region has 13 residues. Trimming pared 10 bases from V and 0 bases from J, leaving 13 bases between. Germline CDR1 MDHEN, CDR2 SYDVKM. CDR3 bases: TGTGCCACTACGGGGACCAACTCCTACGAGCAGTACTTC. Translated: CATTGTNSYEQYF.

The chain combines TRBV19 with TRBJ2-2, with D tentatively TRBD1 or TRBD2 (6 bases each). The CDR3 runs to 16 residues. Germline V gene sequence: CDR1 LNHDA, CDR2 SQIVND (reference sequence). The germline V and J ends were trimmed by 7 bases and 2 bases, with 17 bases remaining between them. Written as DNA, the CDR3 is TGTGCCAGTACCCGGGGGCAGAAGCTAAACACCGGGGAGCTGTTTTTT. Its translation is CASTRGQKLNTGELFF. The full variable domain, with the rest looked up from reference TRBV19 and TRBJ2-2, is DGGITQSPKYLFRKEGQNVTLSCEQNLNHDAMYWYRQDPGQGLRLIYYSQIVNDFQKGDIAEGYSVSREKKESFPLTVTSAQKNPTAFYLCASTRGQKLNTGELFFGEGSRLTVL.

This rearrangement joins TRBV14 to TRBJ1-5, with D maybe TRBD1 (5 bases). Germline loops: CDR1 SGHDN, CDR2 FVKESK. The CDR3 sequence is 13 residues long. Trimming removed 6 bases at V and 7 bases at J, with 13 bases between. The CDR3 is CASSRGLRQPQHF. DNA of the CDR3: TGTGCCAGCAGTCGGGGGTTAAGGCAGCCCCAGCATTTT.

V gene TRBV12-3 or TRBV12-4 combines with J gene TRBJ1-1, with D unresolved. This CDR3 has 11 amino acids. V dropped 6 bases and J dropped 10 bases, with 12 bases sitting between them. The CDR3 DNA reads as TGTGCCAGCAGCCTTGGACGAGGAGCTTTCTTT. Its translation is CASSLGRGAFF.

This clone was observed once. The chain uses TRBV6-5 and TRBJ2-7; 7 positions agree with TRBD1. The CDR3 spans 15 residues. The germline V gene encodes CDR1 MNHEY and CDR2 SVGAGI. V shed 5 bases, J shed 4 bases, and the junction held 11 bases outside the gene matches. The CDR3 DNA is TGTGCCAGCAGTACTAGACAGGGTGGAAAGTACGAGCAGTACTTC. It is translated as CASSTRQGGKYEQYF.

The CDR3 loop reads CASSFRGNEKLFF. The CDR3 coding sequence is TGTGCCAGCAGTTTCAGGGGGAATGAAAAACTGTTTTTT. The chain uses TRBV12-3 or TRBV12-4 and TRBJ1-4, with 7 bases matching TRBD1. J gave up 5 bases and V 3 bases, and 0 bases lay outside the gene matches. CDR3 length: 13 amino acids.

This sequence joins TRBV5-4 and TRBJ2-4, with D perhaps TRBD2 (6 bases). The CDR3 loop spans 15 amino acids. Trimming pared 0 bases from V and 1 base from J, leaving 8 bases between. Germline CDR1 and CDR2: SGHNT and YYREEE (reference sequence). CDR3 DNA: TGTGCCAGCAGCTTGGGGGGGGATGCCAAAAACATTCAGTACTTC. This codes for CASSLGGDAKNIQYF.

V gene TRBV5-1 combines with J gene TRBJ2-3; perhaps TRBD2 as D (5 bases). V lost 0 bases and J 5 bases, leaving 13 bases between the germline ends. This CDR3 has 15 residues. CDR1 is SGHRS and CDR2 is YFSETQ in the germline V gene. Written as DNA, the CDR3 is TGCGCCAGCAGCTTGGCCTCGGGCGGAGGAGATACGCAGTATTTT. Protein: CASSLASGGGDTQYF.

The chain has TRBV3-1 (or the pseudogene TRBV3-2) and TRBJ1-2, with D perhaps TRBD1 (5 bases). Germline CDR1 reads LGHDT; CDR2 reads YNNKEL (reference sequence). Between the trimmed V and J ends, which lost 4 bases and 4 bases, there was a span of 13 bases. This CDR3 spans 14 amino acids. The CDR3 DNA reads as TGTGCCAGCAGCCCGCAGGGTCAGAGCTATGGCTACACCTTC. It codes for CASSPQGQSYGYTF.

This clone was observed a few times. The genes are TRBV19 and TRBJ2-2, with D tentatively TRBD2 (6 bases). The V gene lost 7 bases and the J gene lost 1 base, with 13 bases spanning the gap. CDR1 LNHDA and CDR2 SQIVND come from the germline V gene (reference sequence). The CDR3 runs to 15 residues. In DNA, the CDR3 is TGTGCCAGTAATCCTTGGCGGGAGAACACCGGGGAGCTGTTTTTT. This gives the protein CASNPWRENTGELFF.